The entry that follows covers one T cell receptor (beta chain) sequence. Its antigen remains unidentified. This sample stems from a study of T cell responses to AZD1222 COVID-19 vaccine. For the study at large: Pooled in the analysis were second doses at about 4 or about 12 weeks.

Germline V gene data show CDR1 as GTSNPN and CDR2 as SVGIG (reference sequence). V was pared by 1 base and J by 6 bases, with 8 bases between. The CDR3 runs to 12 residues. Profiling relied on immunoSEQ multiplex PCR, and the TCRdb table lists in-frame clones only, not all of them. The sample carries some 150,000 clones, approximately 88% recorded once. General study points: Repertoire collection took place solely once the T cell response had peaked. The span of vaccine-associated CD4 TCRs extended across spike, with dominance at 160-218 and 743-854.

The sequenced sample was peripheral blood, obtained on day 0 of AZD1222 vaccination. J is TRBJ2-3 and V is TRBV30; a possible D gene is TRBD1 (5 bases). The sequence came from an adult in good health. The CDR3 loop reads CAWSATADTQYF. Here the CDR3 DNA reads TGTGCCTGGAGTGCGACAGCCGATACGCAGTATTTT.